Below, one T cell receptor (beta chain) is given with its context. No antigen is known for it. The source of the sample is a study of T cell responses to AZD1222 COVID-19 vaccine. Germline V lookup: CDR1 LNHDA, CDR2 SQIVND (reference sequence). CDR3 size: 12 residues. Trimming stripped 3 bases from V and 3 bases from J, with 4 bases between. Assay used: immunoSEQ multiplex PCR; TCRdb lists only in-frame clones, some missing. The table lists 80,000 to 100,000 clones, 75% to 90% of them singletons, with roughly an eighth in the top ten. Study outcomes and limitations: Reports indicate that nearly half of spike-specific TCRs are directed at unmutated variant regions. Repertoire samples came only from after the peak T cell response. The number of AZD1222 recipients seropositive at baseline was only five to seven. The donor group comprised mostly white British people and more females; the analysis possibly underestimated clonal diversity.

The origin of this receptor is an adult who received the AZD1222 COVID-19 vaccine. Source: peripheral blood, taken 28 days after the second AZD1222 dose. V is TRBV19 and J is TRBJ2-3, with D unclear. CDR3 DNA: TGTGCCAGTAGTATGGGGACAGATACGCAGTATTTT. Residues: CASSMGTDTQYF.